The sequence of this TCR beta chain was determined in a study of blood T cell repertoires in COVID-19. Overall study: PBMCs, B-cell-depleted T cells, or T cells provided the cDNA or gDNA that made up the material.

Germline V gives CDR1 LGHDT, CDR2 YNNKEL (reference sequence). The ends lost 0 bases at V and 7 bases at J; junction bases unmatched: 3. This CDR3 has 15 residues. Per the original methods: Counts of nucleated cells, estimated from reference gene primer amplification, were obtained. Profiling relied on immunoSEQ multiplex PCR, and the TCRdb table lists in-frame clones only, not all of them. V and J calls and clone size are copied from that table; D and trimming were computed from the DNA. The table lists 200,000 to 250,000 clones, less than 90% of them singletons. Sequences were obtained from peripheral blood. The receptor comes from a man aged 55-75 years with acute or convalescent COVID-19. V gene TRBV3-1 (or the pseudogene TRBV3-2) combines with J gene TRBJ1-6, with 7 positions matching TRBD1. The CDR3 DNA follows: TGTGCCAGCAGCCAAGAAGGGACAGCGAATTCACCCCTCCACTTT. Residues: CASSQEGTANSPLHF.